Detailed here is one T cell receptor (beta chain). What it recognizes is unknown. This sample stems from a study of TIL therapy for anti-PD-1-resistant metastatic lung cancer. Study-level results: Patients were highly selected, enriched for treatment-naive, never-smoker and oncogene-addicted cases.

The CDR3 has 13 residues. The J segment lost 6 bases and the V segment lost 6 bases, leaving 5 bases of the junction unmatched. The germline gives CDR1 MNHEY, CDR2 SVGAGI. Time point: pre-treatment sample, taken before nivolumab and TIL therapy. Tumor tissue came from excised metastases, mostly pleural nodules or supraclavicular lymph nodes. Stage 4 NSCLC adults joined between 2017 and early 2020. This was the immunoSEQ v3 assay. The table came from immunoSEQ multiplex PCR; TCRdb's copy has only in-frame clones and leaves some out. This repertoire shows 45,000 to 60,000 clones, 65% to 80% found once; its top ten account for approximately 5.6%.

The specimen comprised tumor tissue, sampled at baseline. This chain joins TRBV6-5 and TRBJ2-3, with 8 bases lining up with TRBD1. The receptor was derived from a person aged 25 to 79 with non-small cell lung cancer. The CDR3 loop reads CASRNRGTDTQYF. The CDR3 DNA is TGTGCCAGCAGGAACAGGGGGACGGATACGCAGTATTTT.